The 20 T cell receptor beta chains in this list originate from one sample, sequenced in a study of cytomegalovirus exposure and HLA in healthy donors. PCR involved 60 Vbeta and 13 Jbeta primers. The data were produced by immunoSEQ multiplex PCR, yet TCRdb's version contains in-frame clones alone and is incomplete. The sample yields 150,000 to 200,000 clones, around 62% seen once. Source material: PBMCs. The receptors shown here come from a man aged 40-49 years in good health and CMV-seronegative.

This chain connects TRBV29-1 to TRBJ1-4; weak D call: TRBD1 (5 bases). Trimming took 4 bases from V and 8 from J, leaving 11 bases between them. The CDR3 sequence is 12 residues long. The germline CDR1 and CDR2 sequences are SQVTM and ANQGSEA. For the CDR3, the DNA is TGCAGCGTTGGGCCAGGGAGGGAAAAACTGTTTTTT. Encoded protein: CSVGPGREKLFF.

This clone was seen a handful of times. The V gene is TRBV5-6, the J gene TRBJ1-3, with TRBD1 identical over 9 bases. This CDR3 has 16 amino acids. CDR1 and CDR2 from the germline V gene are SGHDT and YYEEEE. Trimming took 4 bases from V and 0 from J; bases not matched to a gene: 5. CDR3 sequence (DNA): TGTGCCAGCAGCGTATCGGGACAGGGCTCTGGAAACACCATATATTTT. Protein sequence: CASSVSGQGSGNTIYF.

The chain combines TRBV23-1 with TRBJ2-6, with 7 positions matching TRBD2. TRBV23-1 is reported as an ORF; its role is uncertain. The CDR3 has 16 amino acids. The trim removed 0 bases at V and 4 bases at J, leaving 3 bases unmatched. CDR3 coding DNA: TGCGCCAGCAGTCAATCGGGAGGGACCGGGGCCAACGTCCTGACTTTC. It specifies CASSQSGGTGANVLTF.

The genes are TRBV7-2 and TRBJ2-3; 9 nucleotides line up with TRBD2. The CDR3 extends over 17 amino acids. V lost 1 base to trimming and J lost 1 base; unmatched junction nucleotides: 6. Germline V gene lookup returns CDR1 SGHTA and CDR2 FQGNSA. The CDR3 region is CASSLGASGIRTDTQYF. The CDR3 DNA reads TGTGCCAGCAGCTTAGGGGCTAGCGGGATCCGCACAGATACGCAGTATTTT. Full variable domain (outside the CDR3, taken from reference TRBV7-2 and TRBJ2-3): GAGVSQSPSNKVTEKGKDVELRCDPISGHTALYWYRQSLGQGLEFLIYFQGNSAPDKSGLPSDRFSAERTGGSVSTLTIQRTQQEDSAVYLCASSLGASGIRTDTQYFGPGTRLTVL.

The J gene is TRBJ2-6, the V gene TRBV5-1; D is perhaps TRBD1 (6 bases). Germline values: CDR1 SGHRS, CDR2 YFSETQ. The CDR3 contains 15 residues. Trimming took off 4 bases at V and 0 bases at J, with 8 bases between the two ends. This CDR3 reads CASSPDSSGANVLTF. For the CDR3, the DNA is TGCGCCAGCAGCCCGGACAGCTCTGGGGCCAACGTCCTGACTTTC. Looking up the rest from reference TRBV5-1 and TRBJ2-6 gives the full variable domain: KAGVTQTPRYLIKTRGQQVTLSCSPISGHRSVSWYQQTPGQGLQFLFEYFSETQRNKGNFPGRFSGRQFSNSRSEMNVSTLELGDSALYLCASSPDSSGANVLTFGAGSRLTVL.

This clone was observed a handful of times. This chain connects TRBV19 to TRBJ1-3; D unclear. Looked up from germline, CDR1 is LNHDA and CDR2 is SQIVND (reference sequence). The CDR3 runs to 16 residues. Trimming stripped 4 bases from V and 0 bases from J, with 13 bases between. The CDR3 here is CASSNIPAVSGNTIYF. The CDR3 DNA reads as TGTGCCAGTAGTAACATCCCAGCGGTCTCTGGAAACACCATATATTTT.

In this sample, this clone turned up a few times. V and J are TRBV6-6 and TRBJ2-2; weak D call: TRBD2 (5 bases). Trimming pared 8 bases from V and 8 bases from J, leaving 15 bases between. This CDR3 comprises 13 residues. Germline V gene data show CDR1 as MNHNY and CDR2 as SVGAGI (reference sequence). The CDR3 nucleotides read TGTGCCAGCCGACTAACACTCGGGGGGGAGCTGTTTTTT. It is translated as CASRLTLGGELFF.

The chain couples TRBV7-2 to TRBJ2-5; D perhaps matches TRBD2 (6 bases). The CDR3 spans 14 residues. The germline V gene has CDR1 SGHTA and CDR2 FQGNSA. Trimming removed 0 bases at V and 8 bases at J, with 13 bases between. This chain's CDR3 is CASSLARGAVTQYF. The CDR3 DNA is TGTGCCAGCAGCTTAGCGCGCGGGGCCGTCACCCAGTACTTC.

The rearrangement joins TRBV7-2 to TRBJ2-7; 8 bases line up with TRBD2. CDR3 size: 13 residues. J was trimmed by 9 bases and V by 1 base; bases with no gene match: 5. Germline V gene lookup returns CDR1 SGHTA and CDR2 FQGNSA. Here the CDR3 reads CASSLGMREVQYF. DNA for the CDR3: TGTGCCAGCAGCTTAGGGATGCGGGAGGTGCAGTACTTC.

The CDR3 is CASSPGGQGNSPLHF. The CDR3 DNA reads as TGTGCCAGCAGCCCAGGTGGACAGGGTAATTCACCCCTCCACTTT. V gene TRBV7-3 combines with J gene TRBJ1-6; TRBD1 matches at 8 bases. Germline trimming cut 5 bases from V and 6 bases from J; bases unmatched to any gene: 6. This CDR3 region has 15 residues. Per the germline V gene, CDR1 is SGHTA and CDR2 is FQGTGA.

The rearrangement joins TRBV7-2 to TRBJ2-5; 7 bases fit TRBD1. CDR3 length equals 14 residues. V trimming: 6 bases; J trimming: 3 bases; junction bases outside the gene matches: 7. Germline CDR1 SGHTA, CDR2 FQGNSA. In DNA form, the CDR3 reads TGTGCCAGCAGTTCGGACAGGTCCAAAGAGACCCAGTACTTC. Protein: CASSSDRSKETQYF.

This clone was detected ten times or more. The J gene is TRBJ1-5, the V gene TRBV7-9; 8 nucleotides agree with TRBD1. The CDR3 extends over 16 amino acids. The V and J ends lost 5 bases and 1 base, in that order; junction bases with no gene match: 7. Germline V gene lookup returns CDR1 SEHNR and CDR2 FQNEAQ (reference sequence). The CDR3 nucleotides are TGTGCCAGCAGCAGAGACAGGGGAGAGAGCAATCAGCCCCAGCATTTT. Translating it yields CASSRDRGESNQPQHF.

V and J are TRBV4-1 and TRBJ2-3, with D possibly matching TRBD1 (6 bases). Germline V gene data show CDR1 as MGHRA and CDR2 as YSYEKL. The CDR3 has 13 amino acids. V lost 6 bases and J lost 4, with 11 bases in between. The CDR3 sequence is CASRGAGADTQYF. The CDR3 bases are TGCGCCAGCAGGGGGGCAGGCGCAGATACGCAGTATTTT.

The CDR3 DNA follows: TGTGCCAGCAGCCTTCGTCCCGGGGAGCTGTTTTTT. It specifies CASSLRPGELFF. The chain joins TRBV7-8 to TRBJ2-2; D gene unclear. Per the germline V gene, CDR1 is SGHVS and CDR2 is FQNEAQ. V lost 5 bases to trimming and J lost 6 bases, with 7 bases between them. The CDR3 consists of 12 residues.

This clone was observed a few times. The chain joins TRBV19 to TRBJ2-1; D is perhaps TRBD2 (6 bases). With 4 bases removed from V and 3 bases from J, the gap between germline ends came to 7 bases. The CDR3 sequence is 13 residues long. The germline V gene encodes CDR1 LNHDA and CDR2 SQIVND (reference sequence). In DNA form, the CDR3 reads TGTGCCAGTAGTAGCGGGAACTACAATGAGCAGTTCTTC. Its protein product is CASSSGNYNEQFF.

J is TRBJ2-5 and V is TRBV5-1; D is possibly TRBD2 (5 bases). Germline loops: CDR1 SGHRS, CDR2 YFSETQ. The CDR3 is made up of 16 amino acids. The V gene lost 0 bases and the J gene lost 5 bases, with 17 bases spanning the gap. DNA of the CDR3: TGCGCCAGCAGCTTGGCAGCGGCGGGCGGTCCTGAGACCCAGTACTTC. It specifies CASSLAAAGGPETQYF.

The chain has TRBV6-5 and TRBJ1-4, with TRBD1 identical over 9 bases. V lost 6 bases, J lost 5 bases, and 1 base stayed unmatched. This CDR3 has 13 amino acids. CDR1 MNHEY and CDR2 SVGAGI come from the germline V gene. CDR3 in amino acids: CASRGQGNEKLFF. CDR3 DNA: TGTGCCAGCAGGGGACAGGGAAATGAAAAACTGTTTTTT.

Only a few counts were recorded for this clone. The rearrangement joins TRBV29-1 to TRBJ2-1; TRBD2 matches 13 bases. Trimming cost V 0 bases and J 5 bases; bases outside gene matches: 1. The CDR3 is made up of 15 amino acids. The germline CDR1 and CDR2 sequences are SQVTM and ANQGSEA. CDR3 coding DNA: TGCAGCGTTGAAGATGGACTAGCGGGAGACAATGAGCAGTTCTTC. It specifies CSVEDGLAGDNEQFF.

This clone was seen a single time. This sequence joins TRBV9 and TRBJ2-3, with 9 bases identical to TRBD1. This CDR3 region has 17 residues. Germline CDR1 is SGDLS and CDR2 is YYNGEE. The trim removed 4 bases at V and 7 bases at J, leaving 16 bases unmatched. The CDR3 region is CASSLPLTGTGTNTQYF. DNA of the CDR3: TGTGCCAGCAGCTTACCCCTCACCGGGACAGGGACAAATACGCAGTATTTT.

The chain carries TRBV11-2 and TRBJ1-5; D call uncertain. V lost 2 bases, J lost 5 bases, and 7 bases lay in between. Germline V lookup: CDR1 SGHAT, CDR2 FQNNGV. The CDR3 is 13 residues long. The CDR3 here is CASSLYRDQPQHF. The DNA of the CDR3 is TGTGCCAGCAGCTTATATAGAGATCAGCCCCAGCATTTT.